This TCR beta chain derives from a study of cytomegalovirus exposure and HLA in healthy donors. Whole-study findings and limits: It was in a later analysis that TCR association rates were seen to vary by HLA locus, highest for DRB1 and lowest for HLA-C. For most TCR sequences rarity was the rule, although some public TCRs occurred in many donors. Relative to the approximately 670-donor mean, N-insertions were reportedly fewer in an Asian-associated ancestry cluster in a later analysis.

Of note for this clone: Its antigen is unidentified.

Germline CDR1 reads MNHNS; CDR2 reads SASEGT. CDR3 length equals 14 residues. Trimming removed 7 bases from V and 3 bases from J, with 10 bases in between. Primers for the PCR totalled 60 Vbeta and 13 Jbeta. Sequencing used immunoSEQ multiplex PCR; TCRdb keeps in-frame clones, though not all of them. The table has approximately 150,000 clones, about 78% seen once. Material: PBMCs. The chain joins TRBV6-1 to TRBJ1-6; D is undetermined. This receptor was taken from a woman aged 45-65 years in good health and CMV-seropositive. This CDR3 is CASIQSFYNSPLHF. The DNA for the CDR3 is TGTGCCAGCATACAGTCCTTCTATAATTCACCCCTCCACTTT.